The clone carrying this T cell receptor beta chain is called medium-sized (0.01 to 0.1%) based on its frequency. The sample comes from a study of human CD8 memory T cell subsets. The CDR3 is 12 residues long. Germline CDR1 reads PRHDT; CDR2 reads FYEKMQ (reference sequence). Libraries of TCR beta chains were produced by 5' RACE (UMI-labeled). Each CDR3 protein gets one entry in TCRdb, which reprocessed the 5' RACE reads and gives no DNA. The listing contains about 11,000 distinct CDR3 sequences. The receptor comes from a human donor in good health. Sequencing used CD8+ T cells from PBMCs. V and J are TRBV13 and TRBJ2-7. CDR3 sequence: CASSYGRGEQYF.